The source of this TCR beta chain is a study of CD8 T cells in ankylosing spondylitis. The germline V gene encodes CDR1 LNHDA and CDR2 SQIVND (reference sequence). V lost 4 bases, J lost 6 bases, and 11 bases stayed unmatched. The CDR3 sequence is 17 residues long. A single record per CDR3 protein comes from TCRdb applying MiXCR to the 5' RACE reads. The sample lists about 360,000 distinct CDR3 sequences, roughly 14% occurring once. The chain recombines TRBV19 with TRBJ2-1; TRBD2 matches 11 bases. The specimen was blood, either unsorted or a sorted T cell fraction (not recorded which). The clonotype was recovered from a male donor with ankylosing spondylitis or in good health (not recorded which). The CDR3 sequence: CASSTPPTSGEINEQFF. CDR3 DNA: TGTGCCAGTAGTACCCCCCCGACTAGCGGGGAAATCAATGAGCAGTTCTTC.